This T cell receptor beta chain was captured in a study of shared clonotypes between healthy human individuals. Study-wide results and caveats: When naive CD4 clonotypes were compared across a handful of donors, about 4.8% were shared. The generation probabilities recorded for non-shared clonotypes fell below those of clonotypes shared by all four donors.

V dropped 3 bases and J dropped 5; count of bases not matched to a gene: 4. The CDR3 runs 15 residues. Germline V lookup: CDR1 KGHSH, CDR2 LQKENI. It was into CD45RA+ naive and CD45RA-negative memory subsets that the CD4+ cells were split. Source study methods: ImmunoSEQ yielded junction-only sequences lacking quality scores, so filtering differed. Libraries were prepared by immunoSEQ multiplex PCR; TCRdb keeps only in-frame clonotypes and omits some of them. Clonal size and the V and J genes are those of that table, whereas D and trimming came from the DNA. Of hundreds of thousands of clones in the sample, about three quarters were seen once. As concerns this clone: Antigen: not known. Other DNA sequences of this sample code for an identical CDR3.

The receptor's source is a woman between 25 and 40 years old in good health. Input material: memory CD4+ T cells sorted from blood. Subset of the sample: CD45RA-negative fraction. The genes are TRBV18 and TRBJ2-5; TRBD1 matches at 12 bases. CDR3 nucleotides: TGTGCCAGCTCACCGGGGACAGGGGGCAGGGAGACCCAGTACTTC. Its protein product is CASSPGTGGRETQYF.